A selection of T cell receptor beta chains follows, all from one sample in a study of blood T cell repertoires in COVID-19. Libraries were prepared by immunoSEQ multiplex PCR; TCRdb keeps only in-frame clonotypes and omits some of them. Of 150,000 to 200,000 clones in the sample, 80% to 85% were seen once. The sample taken for sequencing was peripheral blood. The receptors shown here come from a woman of 80 years or more with active or convalescent COVID-19. The CDR3 runs from the conserved cysteine through the conserved F or W. D genes are given only for firm matches. Clone size is shown for a subset of rows, as once, few, many or a class of expanded clone.

d_call	j_call	v_call	clone_size	cdr3_aa	cdr3_nt
TRBD1	TRBJ1-5	TRBV4-3	.	CASSQEGTDKPQHF	TGCGCCAGCAGCCAAGAAGGGACAGACAAGCCCCAGCATTTT
.	TRBJ2-3	TRBV2	once	CASSEQGITDTQYF	TGTGCCAGCAGTGAACAGGGGATCACAGATACGCAGTATTTT
.	TRBJ2-1	TRBV5-4	once	CASSLGLQSYNEQFF	TGTGCCAGCAGTCTTGGACTCCAGTCCTACAATGAGCAGTTCTTC
TRBD1	TRBJ1-4	TRBV5-6	.	CASSVGTGTNEKLFF	TGTGCCAGCAGTGTCGGGACAGGGACTAATGAAAAACTGTTTTTT
TRBD1	TRBJ1-5	TRBV7-8	.	CASSREQGAFSNQPQHF	TGTGCCAGCAGTCGTGAACAGGGGGCTTTTAGCAATCAGCCCCAGCATTTT
.	TRBJ1-4	TRBV19	.	CASSAAGTTNEKLFF	TGTGCCAGTAGTGCCGCCGGGACAACTAATGAAAAACTGTTTTTT
.	TRBJ1-5	TRBV6-2/TRBV6-3	once	CASSYNPYSNQPQHF	TGTGCCAGCAGTTACAACCCCTATAGCAATCAGCCCCAGCATTTT
TRBD1	TRBJ2-7	TRBV7-2	.	CASSFDRANEQYF	TGTGCCAGCAGCTTCGACAGGGCCAACGAGCAGTACTTC
TRBD1	TRBJ1-1	TRBV9	.	CASSAAVQGVSTEAFF	TGTGCCAGCAGCGCCGCGGTACAGGGGGTGAGCACTGAAGCTTTCTTT
.	TRBJ2-5	TRBV9	.	CASSVATGTTETQYF	TGTGCCAGCAGCGTAGCTACGGGAACAACAGAGACCCAGTACTTC
.	TRBJ1-5	TRBV19	.	CASSTSRGQPQHF	TGTGCCAGTAGTACCTCCCGAGGTCAGCCCCAGCATTTT
TRBD1	TRBJ1-5	TRBV5-8	.	CASSEPVQGAYNQPQHF	TGTGCCAGCAGCGAGCCGGTTCAGGGGGCTTACAATCAGCCCCAGCATTTT
.	TRBJ1-1	TRBV6-6	.	CASSYAQGLNTEAFF	TGTGCCAGCAGTTACGCACAGGGCCTGAACACTGAAGCTTTCTTT
TRBD1	TRBJ1-3	TRBV11-2	.	CASSWTGGDTIYF	TGTGCCAGCAGCTGGACAGGGGGAGACACCATATATTTT
.	TRBJ1-2	TRBV6-4	.	CASSDSKQGSYGYTF	TGTGCCAGCAGTGACTCGAAACAGGGAAGCTATGGCTACACCTTC
.	TRBJ2-7	TRBV6-2/TRBV6-3	.	CASSYAGQVWDF	TGTGCCAGCAGTTACGCGGGGCAGGTGTGGGACTTC
.	TRBJ2-7	TRBV10-2	once	CASSESTGNYEQYF	TGCGCCAGCAGTGAGTCGACAGGTAACTACGAGCAGTACTTC
.	TRBJ1-5	TRBV6-6	.	CASSYSDSGDQPQHF	TGTGCCAGCAGTTATAGTGACAGTGGGGATCAGCCCCAGCATTTT
TRBD1	TRBJ2-2	TRBV19	.	CASSTPRTGVTGELFF	TGTGCCAGTAGTACCCCCCGGACAGGAGTCACCGGGGAGCTGTTTTTT
.	TRBJ2-7	TRBV6-5	.	CASTRESEGPYEQYF	TGTGCCAGCACTCGAGAATCCGAGGGCCCCTACGAGCAGTACTTC
.	TRBJ2-7	TRBV12-3/TRBV12-4	once	CASRGYDTGEQYF	TGTGCCAGCAGGGGTTACGACACGGGAGAGCAGTACTTC
TRBD2	TRBJ2-1	TRBV10-3	.	CAISGAASGGSSYNEQFF	TGTGCCATCAGTGGAGCGGCTAGCGGGGGGAGTTCCTACAATGAGCAGTTCTTC
.	TRBJ1-1	TRBV4-1	.	CASSQEGGYTEAFF	TGCGCCAGCAGCCAAGAGGGAGGGTATACTGAAGCTTTCTTT
TRBD1	TRBJ1-6	TRBV14	.	CASSQTGGSSPLHF	TGTGCCAGCAGCCAGACAGGGGGATCTTCACCCCTCCACTTT
.	TRBJ1-4	TRBV15	.	CATSRGSGEGEKLFF	TGTGCCACCAGCAGAGGTTCAGGGGAGGGTGAAAAACTGTTTTTT
TRBD1	TRBJ1-3	TRBV6-5	.	CASSSDRASGNTIYF	TGTGCCAGCAGTTCTGACAGGGCTTCTGGAAACACCATATATTTT
.	TRBJ2-5	TRBV12-3/TRBV12-4	few	CASSLGRGETQYF	TGTGCCAGCAGTTTGGGAAGGGGAGAGACCCAGTACTTC
.	TRBJ1-5	TRBV5-1	.	CASSLLPQGSNQPQHF	TGCGCCAGCAGCCTCTTACCCCAGGGGAGCAATCAGCCCCAGCATTTT
.	TRBJ2-1	TRBV7-2	once	CASSAGGRGWDEQFF	TGTGCCAGCAGCGCAGGAGGACGGGGGTGGGATGAGCAGTTCTTC
.	TRBJ2-5	TRBV21-1	.	CASSIDRGLGETQYF	TGTGCCAGCAGCATAGACAGGGGGCTAGGAGAGACCCAGTACTTC
.	TRBJ1-4	TRBV5-4	.	CASSLGGGEKLFF	TGTGCCAGCAGCTTGGGAGGTGGTGAAAAACTGTTTTTT
.	TRBJ1-1	TRBV25-1	.	CASSVQLNTEAFF	TGTGCCAGCAGTGTACAGCTGAACACTGAAGCTTTCTTT
.	TRBJ1-1	TRBV19	.	CASKGRAIRTEAFF	TGTGCCAGTAAGGGCAGGGCCATTCGGACTGAAGCTTTCTTT
.	TRBJ1-5	TRBV30	.	CAWSASTGGNQPQHF	TGTGCCTGGAGTGCGTCTACGGGTGGCAATCAGCCCCAGCATTTT
TRBD1	TRBJ2-4	TRBV11-2	.	CASTRDRGNIQYF	TGTGCCAGCACCCGGGACAGGGGTAACATTCAGTACTTC
TRBD1	TRBJ2-7	TRBV19	.	CATGQGYEQYF	TGTGCCACGGGACAGGGTTACGAGCAGTACTTC
.	TRBJ1-1	TRBV30	.	CAWSISDLMNSEAFF	TGTGCCTGGAGTATCTCGGACTTGATGAACTCTGAAGCTTTCTTT
TRBD1	TRBJ1-1	TRBV5-4	.	CASSKTGTGDTEAFF	TGTGCCAGCAGCAAAACCGGGACAGGGGACACTGAAGCTTTCTTT
.	TRBJ1-6	TRBV2	few	CASRPTEGQSYSPLHF	TGTGCCAGCCGCCCTACGGAGGGTCAGTCTTATTCACCCCTCCACTTT
TRBD1	TRBJ2-3	TRBV10-3	once	CAISDLVGGRSTDTQYF	TGTGCCATCAGTGATTTGGTAGGGGGCCGGAGCACAGATACGCAGTATTTT
TRBD1	TRBJ1-2	TRBV3-1/TRBV3-2	.	CASSQATGGNYGYTF	TGTGCCAGCAGCCAAGCAACAGGGGGAAACTATGGCTACACCTTC
.	TRBJ2-3	TRBV4-3	once	CASSQEWGGQTDTQYF	TGCGCCAGCAGCCAAGAATGGGGGGGGCAGACAGATACGCAGTATTTT
TRBD1	TRBJ2-5	TRBV7-7	.	CASSPSGGGGETQYF	TGTGCTAGCAGCCCCTCAGGGGGTGGTGGGGAGACCCAGTACTTC
TRBD2	TRBJ2-3	TRBV5-1	.	CASSSLAGDPRAQYF	TGCGCCAGCAGCTCACTAGCGGGGGACCCAAGGGCGCAGTATTTT